This T cell receptor beta chain was observed in a study of T cell repertoires in cytomegalovirus infection. TCRdb reanalysed the reads using MiXCR and keeps one entry per CDR3 protein. Among more than 90,000 distinct CDR3 sequences listed, over 9.5% were seen once. This clonotype occurred a few times. Antigen: not known. The CDR3 is made up of 12 amino acids. Trimming stripped 7 bases from V and 7 bases from J, with 11 bases between. Overall study results and limits: The cumulative frequency of public TCR beta families distinguished individuals who carried CMV together with the relevant HLA. HLA-C-restricted CMV clonotypes gave the most frequent clonotype in two of eight donors.

Source material: PBMCs, sequenced either directly or after in vitro stimulation (not recorded which). The origin of this receptor is a human donor in good health (CMV status not recorded). Some clones in this sample may be carry-over from other donors' samples. The chain carries TRBV12-3 or TRBV12-4 and TRBJ1-5; no firm D call. The CDR3 reads CASMVSGQPQHF. In DNA form, the CDR3 reads TGTGCCAGCATGGTGTCAGGACAGCCCCAGCATTTT.